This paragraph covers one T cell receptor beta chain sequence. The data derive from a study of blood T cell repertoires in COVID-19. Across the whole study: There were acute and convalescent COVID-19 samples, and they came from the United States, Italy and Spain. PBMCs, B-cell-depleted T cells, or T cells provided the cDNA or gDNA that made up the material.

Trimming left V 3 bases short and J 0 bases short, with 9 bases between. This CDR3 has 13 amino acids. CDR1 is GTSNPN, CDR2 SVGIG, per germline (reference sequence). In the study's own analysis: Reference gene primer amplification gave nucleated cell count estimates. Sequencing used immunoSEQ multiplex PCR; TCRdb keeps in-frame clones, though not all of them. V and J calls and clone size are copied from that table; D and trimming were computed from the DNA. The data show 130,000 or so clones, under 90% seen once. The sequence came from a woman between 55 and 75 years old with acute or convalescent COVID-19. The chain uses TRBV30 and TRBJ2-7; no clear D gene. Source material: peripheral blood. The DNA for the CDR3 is TGTGCCTGGAGGCGGAAGAGCTCCTACGAGCAGTACTTC. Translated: CAWRRKSSYEQYF.